The 15 T cell receptor beta chains below all came from one sample that was sequenced in a study of blood T cells in healthy people across ages. With a J-beta primer mix and a sample-barcoded 5' primer, a second PCR ran about 7 to 11 cycles. MiXCR, run by TCRdb on the 5' RACE reads, gives a single entry per CDR3 protein. The sample lists some 760,000 distinct CDR3 sequences; roughly 25% were seen once. This sample also belongs to another study, concerning T cells of mothers and their children.

The sample was blood. The receptors were gathered from a boy between 10 and 17 years old in good health.

In its sample, this clonotype was seen a few times. The chain couples TRBV7-9 to TRBJ2-5; TRBD2 matches 12 bases. The DNA end is a closer match to TRBJ2-1, so the J assignment may be wrong. From germline, CDR1 is SEHNR and CDR2 FQNEAQ (reference sequence). CDR3 size: 16 residues. CDR3 region: CASSFSPGLAGDEQFF. The CDR3 region has the DNA TGTGCCAGCAGCTTTTCCCCGGGACTAGCGGGCGATGAGCAGTTCTTC.

The rearrangement links TRBV7-2 to TRBJ2-3, with 14 bases matching TRBD2. CDR1 and CDR2 from the germline V gene are SGHTA and FQGNSA. This CDR3 is built from 15 residues. V gave up 5 bases and J gave up 5 bases; unmatched junction bases: 3. Here the CDR3 reads CASSAGLAGVDTQYF. In DNA form, the CDR3 reads TGTGCCAGCAGCGCGGGACTAGCGGGAGTAGATACGCAGTATTTT.

This clonotype was picked up a small number of times. J is TRBJ2-2 and V is TRBV29-1; 8 bases agree with TRBD2. Germline values: CDR1 SQVTM, CDR2 ANQGSEA. The CDR3 runs 14 residues. V lost 7 bases and J lost 0; bases outside the gene matches: 4. This chain's CDR3 is CSGSGGPNTGELFF. The DNA for the CDR3 is TGCAGCGGGAGCGGGGGCCCGAACACCGGGGAGCTGTTTTTT.

The genes are TRBV14 and TRBJ1-2; 10 bases agree with TRBD1. Trimming at V came to 4 bases and at J to 4 bases, leaving 9 bases not matched to a gene. The CDR3 covers 16 residues. The germline V gene encodes CDR1 SGHDN and CDR2 FVKESK. The CDR3 sequence: CASSLETGGSGYGYTF. The CDR3 DNA sequence: TGTGCCAGCAGCCTAGAGACAGGGGGCTCTGGCTATGGCTACACCTTC.

This chain joins TRBV12-3 or TRBV12-4 and TRBJ1-4; D perhaps matches TRBD1 (6 bases). The V gene lost 7 bases and the J gene lost 6 bases, with 21 bases spanning the gap. This CDR3 region has 16 residues. Here the CDR3 reads CASKDGERDTDEKLFF. As DNA, the CDR3 is TGTGCCAGCAAAGACGGAGAACGGGACACCGATGAAAAACTGTTTTTT.

V gene TRBV10-2 combines with J gene TRBJ2-7, with 11 nucleotides matching TRBD2. The CDR3 totals 12 residues. Germline CDR1 WSHSY, CDR2 SAAADI. The V and J ends lost 7 bases and 6 bases, in that order; junction bases with no gene match: 2. DNA for the CDR3: TGCGCCAGCAAAGGGACTAGCGGCGAGCAGTACTTC. Encoded protein: CASKGTSGEQYF.

This clonotype has only a few counts. The chain uses TRBV28 and TRBJ2-2; D remains unclear. Looked up from germline, CDR1 is MDHEN and CDR2 is SYDVKM. The V gene lost 7 bases and the J gene lost 3 bases, with 6 bases spanning the gap. This CDR3 has 12 amino acids. In DNA form, the CDR3 reads TGTGCCAGCAATTTGGACACCGGGGAGCTGTTTTTT. It yields the protein CASNLDTGELFF.

This clonotype was observed a handful of times. V gene TRBV5-1 combines with J gene TRBJ2-7, with 8 bases matching TRBD2. The end of the DNA fits TRBJ2-1 better, so the J call may be wrong. Germline values: CDR1 SGHRS, CDR2 YFSETQ. The CDR3 spans 16 residues. CDR3 nucleotide sequence: TGCGCCAGCAGACGCCTACTAGCGGAAGCTTACAATGAGCAGTTCTTC. Its translation is CASRRLLAEAYNEQFF.

A few counts support this clonotype. The chain combines TRBV11-2 with TRBJ2-5; 10 bases agree with TRBD1. Germline lookup yields CDR1 SGHAT and CDR2 FQNNGV. The CDR3 has 15 amino acids. Trimming cost V 4 bases and J 4 bases; bases outside gene matches: 6. In DNA, the CDR3 is TGTGCCAGCAGCTGGGGACAGGGGTCGGGAGAGACCCAGTACTTC. Its translation: CASSWGQGSGETQYF.

This clonotype was detected a few times. The rearrangement joins TRBV29-1 to TRBJ1-1, with unresolved D. The CDR3 length is 13 residues. The germline V gene encodes CDR1 SQVTM and CDR2 ANQGSEA. Trimming pared 7 bases from V and 0 bases from J, leaving 12 bases between. The CDR3 nucleotides are TGCAGCGCCCAGGACGGAGTGAACACTGAAGCTTTCTTT. Encoded protein: CSAQDGVNTEAFF. Full variable domain (remainder filled in from reference TRBV29-1 and TRBJ1-1): SAVISQKPSRDICQRGTSLTIQCQVDSQVTMMFWYRQQPGQSLTLIATANQGSEATYESGFVIDKFPISRPNLTFSTLTVSNMSPEDSSIYLCSAQDGVNTEAFFGQGTRLTVV.

This clonotype has just a few counts. In nucleotides, the CDR3 is TGCAGTGCTAACCCCCGACAGGGACTCACAGATACGCAGTATTTT. Translation gives CSANPRQGLTDTQYF. V gene TRBV20-1 combines with J gene TRBJ2-3, with D maybe TRBD1 (7 bases). Germline V gene sequence: CDR1 DFQATT, CDR2 SNEGSKA (reference sequence). V shed 4 bases and J shed 2 bases, with 16 bases lying between them. This CDR3 has 15 amino acids.

V and J are TRBV6-5 and TRBJ1-1; TRBD1 is a possible D gene (5 bases). The germline gives CDR1 MNHEY, CDR2 SVGAGI. The length of the CDR3 is 11 residues. Trimming left V 8 bases short and J 6 bases short, with 10 bases between. In DNA form, the CDR3 reads TGTGCCAGCTCGAGGGACGCTGAAGCTTTCTTT. Translating it yields CASSRDAEAFF.

This clonotype was picked up many times. The CDR3 nucleotides are TGTGCCAGCAGCTTAGGTAGCAATCAGCCCCAGCATTTT. This sequence encodes CASSLGSNQPQHF. This sequence joins TRBV27 and TRBJ1-5; D remains ambiguous. The V and J ends lost 6 bases and 0 bases respectively, with 6 bases between them. From germline, CDR1 is MNHEY and CDR2 SMNVEV (reference sequence). CDR3 length: 13 residues.

This sequence joins TRBV3-1 and TRBJ2-1; 8 bases align to TRBD2. The CDR3 runs 15 residues. Unmatched junction bases numbered 9, after V lost 4 bases and J lost 7 bases. Germline CDR1 reads LGHDT; CDR2 reads YNNKEL (reference sequence). The CDR3 DNA reads as TGTGCCAGCAGCCTTACGACTAGCGAAGCAAATGAGCAGTTCTTC. It translates to CASSLTTSEANEQFF.

V usage is TRBV29-1 and J usage is TRBJ2-7; D gene ambiguous. Between the trimmed V and J ends, which lost 6 bases and 1 base, there was a span of 10 bases. CDR1 is SQVTM, CDR2 ANQGSEA, per germline. The CDR3 runs to 12 residues. As DNA, the CDR3 is TGCAGCGTGAGTGACCTGTCCTACGAGCAGTACTTC. It yields the protein CSVSDLSYEQYF.